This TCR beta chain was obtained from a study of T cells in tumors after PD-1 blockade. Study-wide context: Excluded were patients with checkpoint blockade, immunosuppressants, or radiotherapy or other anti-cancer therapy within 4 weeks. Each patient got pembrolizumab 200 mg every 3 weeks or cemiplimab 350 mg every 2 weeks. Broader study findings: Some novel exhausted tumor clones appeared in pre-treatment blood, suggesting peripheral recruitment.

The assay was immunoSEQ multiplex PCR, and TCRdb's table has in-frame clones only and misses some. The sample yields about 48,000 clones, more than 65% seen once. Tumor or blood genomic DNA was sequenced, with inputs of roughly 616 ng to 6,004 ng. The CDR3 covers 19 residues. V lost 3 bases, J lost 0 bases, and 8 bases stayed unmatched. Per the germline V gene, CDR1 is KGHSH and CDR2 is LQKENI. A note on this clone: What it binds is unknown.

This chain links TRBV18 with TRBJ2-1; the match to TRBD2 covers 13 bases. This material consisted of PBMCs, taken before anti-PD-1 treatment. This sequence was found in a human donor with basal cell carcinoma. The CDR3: CASSPYRTSGGDSYNEQFF. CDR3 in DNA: TGTGCCAGCTCACCTTATCGGACTAGCGGGGGAGACTCCTACAATGAGCAGTTCTTC.